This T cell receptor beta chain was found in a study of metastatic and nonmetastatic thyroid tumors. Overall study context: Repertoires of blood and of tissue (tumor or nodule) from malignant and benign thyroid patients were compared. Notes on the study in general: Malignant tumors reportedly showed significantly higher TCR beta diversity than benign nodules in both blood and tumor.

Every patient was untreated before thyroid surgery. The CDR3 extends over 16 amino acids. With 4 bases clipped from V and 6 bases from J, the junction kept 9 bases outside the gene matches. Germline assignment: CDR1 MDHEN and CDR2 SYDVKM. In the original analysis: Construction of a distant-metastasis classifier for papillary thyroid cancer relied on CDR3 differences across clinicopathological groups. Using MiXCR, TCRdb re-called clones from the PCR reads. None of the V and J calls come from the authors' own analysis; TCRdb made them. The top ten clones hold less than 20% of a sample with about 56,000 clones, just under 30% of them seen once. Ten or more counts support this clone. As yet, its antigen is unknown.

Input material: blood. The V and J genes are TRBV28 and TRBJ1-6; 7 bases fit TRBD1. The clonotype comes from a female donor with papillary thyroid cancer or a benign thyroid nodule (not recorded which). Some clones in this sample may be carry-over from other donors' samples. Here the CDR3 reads CASSSRQGVFNSPLHF. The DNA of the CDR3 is TGTGCCAGCAGTTCACGCCAGGGGGTGTTTAATTCACCCCTCCACTTT.